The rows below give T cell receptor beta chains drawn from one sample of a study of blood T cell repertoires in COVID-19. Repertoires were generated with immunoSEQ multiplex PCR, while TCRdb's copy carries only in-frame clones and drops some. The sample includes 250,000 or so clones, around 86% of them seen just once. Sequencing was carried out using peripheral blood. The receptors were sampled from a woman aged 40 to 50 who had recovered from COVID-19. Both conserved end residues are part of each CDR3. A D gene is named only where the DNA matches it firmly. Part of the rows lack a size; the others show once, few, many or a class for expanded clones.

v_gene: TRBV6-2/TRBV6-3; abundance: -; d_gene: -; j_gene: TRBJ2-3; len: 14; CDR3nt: TGTGCCAGCAGTACCCTTTCGTCCGGAGATACGCAGTATTTT; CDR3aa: CASSTLSSGDTQYF
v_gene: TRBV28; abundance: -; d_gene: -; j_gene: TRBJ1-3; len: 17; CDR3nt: TGTGCCAGCAGTCCTGAGACTTGGGAGGTCCCTGGAAACACCATATATTTT; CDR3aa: CASSPETWEVPGNTIYF
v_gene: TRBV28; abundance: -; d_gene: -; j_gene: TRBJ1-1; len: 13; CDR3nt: TGTGCCAGCAGTCTACATACGGGAACTGAAGCTTTCTTT; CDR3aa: CASSLHTGTEAFF
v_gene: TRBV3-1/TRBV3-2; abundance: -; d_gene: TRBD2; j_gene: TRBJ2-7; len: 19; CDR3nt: TGTGCCAGCAGCCAAGATATCGGGACTAGCGGGAGGAGCTCCTACGAGCAGTACTTC; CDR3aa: CASSQDIGTSGRSSYEQYF
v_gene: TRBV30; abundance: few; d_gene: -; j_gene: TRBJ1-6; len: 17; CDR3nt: TGTGCCTGGAGTGACTCCCCCCCACAGGTTTCTAATTCACCCCTCCACTTT; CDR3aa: CAWSDSPPQVSNSPLHF
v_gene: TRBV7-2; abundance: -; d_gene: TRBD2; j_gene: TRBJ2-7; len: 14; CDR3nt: TGTGCCAGCAGCTTAGCGGGAGGGCCGCAGGAGCAGTACTTC; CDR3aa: CASSLAGGPQEQYF
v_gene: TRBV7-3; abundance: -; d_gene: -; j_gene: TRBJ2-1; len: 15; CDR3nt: TGTGCCAGCAGCTTAAGGGCCGCACGCACCAATGAGCAGTTCTTC; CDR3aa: CASSLRAARTNEQFF
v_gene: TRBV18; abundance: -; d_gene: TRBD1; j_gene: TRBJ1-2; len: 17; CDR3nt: TGTGCCAGCTCACCAATTGTCCGGGGACAGGGGAATTATGGCTACACCTTC; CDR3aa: CASSPIVRGQGNYGYTF
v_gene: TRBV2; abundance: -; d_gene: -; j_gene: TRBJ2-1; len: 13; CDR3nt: TGTGCCACCTCTAACCCCGGTCCCGGTGAGCAGTTCTTC; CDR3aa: CATSNPGPGEQFF
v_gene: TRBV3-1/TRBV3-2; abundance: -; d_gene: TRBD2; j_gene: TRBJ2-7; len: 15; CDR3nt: TGTGCCAGCAGCCAAGGTCAGACGGGAGGTAGCGAGCAGTACTTC; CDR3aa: CASSQGQTGGSEQYF
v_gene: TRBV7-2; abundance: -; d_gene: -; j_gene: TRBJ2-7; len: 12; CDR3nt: TGTGCCAGCAGCCACCAGGGAGGCGAGCAGTACTTC; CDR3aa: CASSHQGGEQYF
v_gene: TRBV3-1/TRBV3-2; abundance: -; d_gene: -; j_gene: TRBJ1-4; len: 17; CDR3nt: TGTGCCAGCCTTGAGGGAGACGGGGACAACGAGGGAGAAAAACTGTTTTTT; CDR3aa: CASLEGDGDNEGEKLFF
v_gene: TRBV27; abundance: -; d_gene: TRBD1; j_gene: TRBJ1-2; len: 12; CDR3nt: TGTGCCAGCAGGACAGGGGCGGGTGGCTACACCTTC; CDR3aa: CASRTGAGGYTF
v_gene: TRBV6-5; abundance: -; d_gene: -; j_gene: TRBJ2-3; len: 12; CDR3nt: TGTGCCAGCAGTCGGGAGCAAGATACGCAGTATTTT; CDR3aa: CASSREQDTQYF
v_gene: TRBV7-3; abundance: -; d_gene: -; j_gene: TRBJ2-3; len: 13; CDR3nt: TGTGCCAGCAGCCCCCAAGCGGGAGATACGCAGTATTTT; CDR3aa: CASSPQAGDTQYF
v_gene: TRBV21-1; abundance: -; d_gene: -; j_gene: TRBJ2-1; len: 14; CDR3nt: TGTGCCAGCAGCAAAGCCGGGACAGGGACCCTATCGATCTTC; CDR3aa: CASSKAGTGTLSIF
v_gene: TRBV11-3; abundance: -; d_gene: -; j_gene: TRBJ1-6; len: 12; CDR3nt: TGTGCCAGCAGCTTAGGCGTCTCACCCCTCCACTTT; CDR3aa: CASSLGVSPLHF
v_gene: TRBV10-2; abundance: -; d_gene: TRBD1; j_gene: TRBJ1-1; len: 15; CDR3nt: TGCGCCAGCAGTGACCGGACAGGGGATAACACTGAAGCTTTCTTT; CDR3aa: CASSDRTGDNTEAFF
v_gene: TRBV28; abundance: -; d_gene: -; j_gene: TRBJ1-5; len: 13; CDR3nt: TGTGCCAGCAGGCACTACCCCAATCAGCCCCAGCATTTT; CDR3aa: CASRHYPNQPQHF
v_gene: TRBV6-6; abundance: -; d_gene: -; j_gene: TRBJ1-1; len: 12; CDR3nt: TGTGCCAGCAGTTACCCCGAGTTTGAAGCTTTCTTT; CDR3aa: CASSYPEFEAFF
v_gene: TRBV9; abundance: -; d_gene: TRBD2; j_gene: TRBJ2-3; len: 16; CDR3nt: TGTGCCAGCAGCGTAGTCCCTAGCGGGAGAACAGATACGCAGTATTTT; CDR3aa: CASSVVPSGRTDTQYF
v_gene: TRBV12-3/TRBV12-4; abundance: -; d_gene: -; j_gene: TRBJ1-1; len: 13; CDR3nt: TGTGCCAGCAGTTTCGTTCCGGGAACTGAAGCTTTCTTT; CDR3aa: CASSFVPGTEAFF
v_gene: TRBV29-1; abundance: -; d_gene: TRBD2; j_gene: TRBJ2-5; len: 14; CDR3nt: TGCAGCGTGGGGGGAGGGACTAGCGGGGAGACCCAGTACTTC; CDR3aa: CSVGGGTSGETQYF
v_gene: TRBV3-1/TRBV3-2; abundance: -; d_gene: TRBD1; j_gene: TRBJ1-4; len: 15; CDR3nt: TGTGCCAGCAGCCAAGTAGGACAGGGTAGCGAAAAACTGTTTTTT; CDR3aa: CASSQVGQGSEKLFF
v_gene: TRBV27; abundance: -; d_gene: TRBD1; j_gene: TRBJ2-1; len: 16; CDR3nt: TGTGCCAGCAGTCCCTACCTCGGGACAGAATACAATGAGCAGTTCTTC; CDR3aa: CASSPYLGTEYNEQFF
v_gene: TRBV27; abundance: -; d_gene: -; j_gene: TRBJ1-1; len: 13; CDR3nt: TGTGCCAGCAGTTTTAACAGGGTCACTGAAGCTTTCTTT; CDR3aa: CASSFNRVTEAFF
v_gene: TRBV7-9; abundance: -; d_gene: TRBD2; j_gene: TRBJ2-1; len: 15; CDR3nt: TGTGCCAGCAGCCAGGCGGGAGGATTCTACAATGAGCAGTTCTTC; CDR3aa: CASSQAGGFYNEQFF
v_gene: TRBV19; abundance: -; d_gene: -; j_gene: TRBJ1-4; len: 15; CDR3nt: TGTGCCAGTAGTCCCCGGGGGGCAACTAATGAAAAACTGTTTTTT; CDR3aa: CASSPRGATNEKLFF
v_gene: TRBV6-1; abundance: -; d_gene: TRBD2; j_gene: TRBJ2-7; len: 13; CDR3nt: TGTGCCAGCAGTGAACTAGCGGGCTACGAGCAGTACTTC; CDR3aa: CASSELAGYEQYF
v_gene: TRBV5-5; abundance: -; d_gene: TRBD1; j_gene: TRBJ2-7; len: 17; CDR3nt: TGTGCCAGCAGCCGAGGGGGGACAGGGATAATTTCCTACGAGCAGTACTTC; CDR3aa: CASSRGGTGIISYEQYF
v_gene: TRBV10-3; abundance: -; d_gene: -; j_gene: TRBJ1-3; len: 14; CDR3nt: TGTGCCATCAGTTTGGACAGCTCTGGAAACACCATATATTTT; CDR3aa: CAISLDSSGNTIYF